Below, 20 T cell receptor beta chains from the same sample are listed, as sequenced in a study of Tregs in tolerant kidney transplant recipients. Recipients received nonmyeloablative bone marrow transplants from related graft donors, with transient mixed chimerism. Generated by immunoSEQ multiplex PCR, the TCRdb table keeps only in-frame clones and is missing some. The data hold about 50,000 clones, with more than 70% observed a single time. Sequencing was performed on CD8+ T cells from blood (PBMCs), taken 12 months after the transplant. The receptors stem from a human patient who received a combined kidney and bone marrow transplant. Some T cells may be supplied by the graft donor.

The J gene is TRBJ2-5, the V gene TRBV4-2, with D unresolved. Germline lookup yields CDR1 LGHNA and CDR2 YNFKEQ. The CDR3 covers 15 residues. The ends were cut back, 0 bases at V and 5 bases at J, with 13 bases in the middle. The CDR3 here is CASSQEASPLETQYF. In DNA, the CDR3 is TGTGCCAGCAGCCAAGAGGCTAGTCCTCTGGAGACCCAGTACTTC.

The rearrangement joins TRBV5-6 to TRBJ2-7, with TRBD2 as a possible D gene (6 bases). The CDR3 sequence is 14 residues long. The germline CDR1 and CDR2 sequences are SGHDT and YYEEEE. V lost 0 bases, J lost 3 bases, and 10 bases lay in between. CDR3 region: CASSLVAAGYEQYF. CDR3 in DNA: TGTGCCAGCAGCTTGGTAGCGGCAGGCTACGAGCAGTACTTC.

The rearrangement links TRBV6-5 to TRBJ2-1; 7 positions match TRBD2. Per the germline V gene, CDR1 is MNHEY and CDR2 is SVGAGI. V lost 0 bases and J lost 9; bases outside the gene matches: 5. This CDR3 is built from 14 residues. CDR3 bases: TGTGCCAGCAGTTACTCGCGGGGGAGGAGTGAGCAGTTCTTC. It translates to CASSYSRGRSEQFF.

The rearrangement uses TRBV5-3 and TRBJ1-4; a weak D match, TRBD1 (6 bases). TRBV5-3 is filed as an ORF, its function uncertain. This CDR3 spans 15 amino acids. The germline V and J ends were trimmed by 4 bases and 3 bases, with 13 bases remaining between them. The CDR3, as DNA: TGTGCCAGAAGCCTAGAGAGACAGGCTAATGAAAAACTGTTTTTT. Amino acid sequence: CARSLERQANEKLFF.

In its sample, this clone was seen once. The rearrangement uses TRBV9 and TRBJ2-3; 9 nucleotides line up with TRBD2. The germline V gene has CDR1 SGDLS and CDR2 YYNGEE. The J segment lost 4 bases and the V segment lost 4 bases, leaving 10 bases of the junction unmatched. This CDR3 has 16 amino acids. The CDR3 protein is CASSPRRGGSADTQYF. CDR3 sequence (DNA): TGTGCCAGCAGCCCCCGGCGGGGGGGCAGTGCAGATACGCAGTATTTT.

The CDR3: CASSPRTYSYEQYF. The CDR3 DNA reads TGTGCCAGCAGCCCAAGAACTTACTCCTACGAGCAGTACTTC. This chain connects TRBV7-9 to TRBJ2-7; no clear D. This CDR3 is built from 14 residues. Germline CDR1 and CDR2: SEHNR and FQNEAQ (reference sequence). V was trimmed by 5 bases and J by 0 bases, leaving 11 bases between them.

The chain employs TRBV19 and TRBJ1-2; possible D gene TRBD1, 5 bases. CDR3 length: 13 residues. The V gene's germline CDR1 is LNHDA and CDR2 SQIVND (reference sequence). Deletions cut 3 bases from V and 2 bases from J, with 7 bases between. In DNA, the CDR3 is TGTGCCAGTAGTATTTCAGGGAACTATGGCTACACCTTC. Translation gives CASSISGNYGYTF.

The chain uses TRBV19 and TRBJ1-2, with a possible D match to TRBD1 (5 bases). This CDR3 has 13 amino acids. Germline loops: CDR1 LNHDA, CDR2 SQIVND (reference sequence). With 5 bases removed from V and 3 bases from J, the gap between germline ends came to 10 bases. DNA for the CDR3: TGTGCCAGTAGTCTCAGGGCTGACTATGGCTACACCTTC. Amino acid sequence: CASSLRADYGYTF.

The genes are TRBV6-5 and TRBJ2-1; D remains ambiguous. V lost 6 bases, J lost 0 bases, and 12 bases lay in between. The CDR3 contains 15 residues. Germline CDR1 is MNHEY and CDR2 is SVGAGI. CDR3: CASRRVKSSYNEQFF. CDR3 bases: TGTGCCAGCAGAAGAGTGAAAAGCTCCTACAATGAGCAGTTCTTC.

The chain has TRBV19 and TRBJ1-2; possibly TRBD1 for D (5 bases). This CDR3 spans 13 amino acids. V lost 6 bases, J lost 5 bases, and 13 bases lay in between. Germline V CDR1 and CDR2: LNHDA, SQIVND (reference sequence). CDR3 sequence: CASRAGVGYGYTF. The CDR3 coding sequence is TGTGCCAGTAGAGCGGGGGTCGGATATGGCTACACCTTC.

This chain joins TRBV4-1 and TRBJ2-1; TRBD1 aligns across 7 bases. Germline CDR1 MGHRA, CDR2 YSYEKL. Trimming cost V 4 bases and J 6 bases; bases outside gene matches: 15. This CDR3 spans 17 amino acids. CDR3 amino acids: CASSRGWGQGDLNEQFF. In DNA form, the CDR3 reads TGCGCCAGCAGCCGAGGATGGGGGCAGGGGGATCTCAATGAGCAGTTCTTC.

The rearrangement joins TRBV5-8 to TRBJ1-2; D possibly corresponds to TRBD1 (5 bases). This CDR3 is 13 amino acids long. The ends were cut back, 2 bases at V and 6 bases at J, with 11 bases in the middle. Germline V gives CDR1 SGHTS, CDR2 YDEGEE. The CDR3 reads CASSFRGTHGYTF. CDR3 nucleotides: TGTGCCAGCAGCTTTCGGGGGACCCATGGCTACACCTTC.

This chain connects TRBV15 to TRBJ2-7; no definite D call. The V and J ends lost 0 bases and 4 bases respectively, with 7 bases between them. The CDR3 covers 13 residues. Looked up from germline, CDR1 is LNHNV and CDR2 is YYDKDF (reference sequence). The CDR3 sequence: CATSRDRVYEQYF. The DNA of the CDR3 is TGTGCCACCAGCAGAGATCGTGTTTACGAGCAGTACTTC. The full variable domain, completed using reference TRBV15 and TRBJ2-7, is DAMVIQNPRYQVTQFGKPVTLSCSQTLNHNVMYWYQQKSSQAPKLLFHYYDKDFNNEADTPDNFQSRRPNTSFCFLDIRSPGLGDTAMYLCATSRDRVYEQYFGPGTRLTVT.

V and J are TRBV30 and TRBJ2-7; 7 bases agree with TRBD2. The J segment lost 6 bases and the V segment lost 0 bases, leaving 5 bases of the junction unmatched. Germline V gene sequence: CDR1 GTSNPN, CDR2 SVGIG (reference sequence). The CDR3 has 13 residues. The CDR3 sequence is CAWSVIQRGEQYF. CDR3 nucleotides: TGTGCCTGGAGTGTAATCCAGCGGGGCGAGCAGTACTTC.

Written as DNA, the CDR3 is TGTGCCAGCAGCTTCGGGGGGGCGCGGTACGAGCAGTACTTC. Residues: CASSFGGARYEQYF. The genes are TRBV7-6 and TRBJ2-7, with TRBD2 identical over 8 bases. V shed 3 bases and J 4 bases; nucleotides not matched to a gene: 5. The CDR3 contains 14 residues. From germline, CDR1 is SGHVS and CDR2 FNYEAQ.

This clone was picked up one time. This chain uses TRBV4-2 with TRBJ2-7; D remains ambiguous. Germline assignment: CDR1 LGHNA and CDR2 YNFKEQ. V lost 4 bases and J 0 bases, leaving 10 bases between the germline ends. This CDR3 has 14 residues. CDR3 loop: CASSPHPHSYEQYF. Written as DNA, the CDR3 is TGTGCCAGCAGCCCACATCCCCACTCCTACGAGCAGTACTTC.

The chain recombines TRBV4-1 with TRBJ2-7; 12 bases fit TRBD2. The CDR3 has 16 amino acids. Trimming at V came to 8 bases and at J to 4 bases, leaving 12 bases not matched to a gene. CDR1 and CDR2 (germline): MGHRA, YSYEKL. The CDR3 DNA is TGCGCCAGCCTCGGTATCCTAGCGGGAGGGGGGTACGAGCAGTACTTC. It translates to CASLGILAGGGYEQYF.

The V gene is TRBV5-1, the J gene TRBJ2-7; 7 nucleotides align to TRBD1. The CDR3 extends over 14 amino acids. Germline values: CDR1 SGHRS, CDR2 YFSETQ. Losses at the gene ends were 4 bases for V and 4 bases for J; bases not matched to a gene: 8. CDR3 loop: CASSPRDSKYEQYF. The CDR3 DNA is TGCGCCAGCAGCCCTCGGGACAGTAAGTACGAGCAGTACTTC.

J is TRBJ2-3 and V is TRBV27; possible D gene TRBD1, 6 bases. The germline V and J ends were trimmed by 2 bases and 6 bases, with 15 bases remaining between them. The V gene's germline CDR1 is MNHEY and CDR2 SMNVEV (reference sequence). The CDR3 consists of 15 residues. The CDR3, as DNA: TGTGCCAGCAGTTTAACCGGGACATGGGCCGATACGCAGTATTTT. This translates into CASSLTGTWADTQYF.

The chain employs TRBV4-2 and TRBJ2-7; 10 nucleotides agree with TRBD1. CDR1 and CDR2 (germline): LGHNA, YNFKEQ. The junction had 5 bases not matched to a gene; V was cut back by 0 bases and J by 0 bases. This CDR3 region has 17 residues. In DNA form, the CDR3 reads TGTGCCAGCAGCCAAGACACCGGGACAGGGGTCTCCTACGAGCAGTACTTC. This codes for CASSQDTGTGVSYEQYF.